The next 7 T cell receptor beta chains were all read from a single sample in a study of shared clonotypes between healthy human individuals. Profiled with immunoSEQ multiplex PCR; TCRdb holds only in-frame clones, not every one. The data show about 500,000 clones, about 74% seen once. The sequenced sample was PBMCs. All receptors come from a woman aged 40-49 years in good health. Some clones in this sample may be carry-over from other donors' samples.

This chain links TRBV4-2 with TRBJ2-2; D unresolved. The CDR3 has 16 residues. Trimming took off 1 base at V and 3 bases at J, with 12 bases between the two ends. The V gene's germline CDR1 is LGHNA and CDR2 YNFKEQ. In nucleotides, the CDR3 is TGTGCCAGCAGCCAAGTCGCGGAGTCGGACACCGGGGAGCTGTTTTTT. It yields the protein CASSQVAESDTGELFF.

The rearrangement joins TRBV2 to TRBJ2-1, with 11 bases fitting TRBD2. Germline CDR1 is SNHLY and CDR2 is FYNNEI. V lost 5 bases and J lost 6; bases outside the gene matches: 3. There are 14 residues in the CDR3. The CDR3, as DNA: TGTGCCAGCAGTTCTCTAGCGGGAGGCAATGAGCAGTTCTTC. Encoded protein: CASSSLAGGNEQFF.

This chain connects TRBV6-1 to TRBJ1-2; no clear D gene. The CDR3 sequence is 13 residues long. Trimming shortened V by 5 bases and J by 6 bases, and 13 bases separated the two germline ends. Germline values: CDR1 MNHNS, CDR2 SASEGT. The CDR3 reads CASSFDYLHGYTF. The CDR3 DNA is TGTGCCAGCAGTTTTGACTACCTCCATGGCTACACCTTC.

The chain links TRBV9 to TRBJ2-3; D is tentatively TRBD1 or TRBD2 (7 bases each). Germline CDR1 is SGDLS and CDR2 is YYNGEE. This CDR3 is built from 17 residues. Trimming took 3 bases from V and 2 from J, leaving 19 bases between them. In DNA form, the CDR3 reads TGTGCCAGCAGCGGGGAGGACAGGACTAGGGACACAGATACGCAGTATTTT. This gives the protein CASSGEDRTRDTDTQYF.

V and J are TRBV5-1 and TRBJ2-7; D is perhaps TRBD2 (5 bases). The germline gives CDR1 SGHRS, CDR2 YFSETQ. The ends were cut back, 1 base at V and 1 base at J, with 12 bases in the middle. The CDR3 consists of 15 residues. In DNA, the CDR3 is TGCGCCAGCAGCTTGCCCTTCGGGGAATCCTACGAGCAGTACTTC. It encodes CASSLPFGESYEQYF.

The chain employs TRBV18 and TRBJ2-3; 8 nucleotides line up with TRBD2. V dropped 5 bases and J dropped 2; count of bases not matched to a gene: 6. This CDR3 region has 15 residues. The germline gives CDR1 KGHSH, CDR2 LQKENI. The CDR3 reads CASSSTSGNTDTQYF. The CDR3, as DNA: TGTGCCAGCTCATCAACTAGCGGTAACACAGATACGCAGTATTTT.

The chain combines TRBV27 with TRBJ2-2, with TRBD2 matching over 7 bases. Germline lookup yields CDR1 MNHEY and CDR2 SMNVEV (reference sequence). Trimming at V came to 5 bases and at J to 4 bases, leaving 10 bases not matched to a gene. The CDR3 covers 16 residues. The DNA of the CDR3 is TGTGCCAGCAGTCCGCCAGGCGGGAGCTTCACCGGGGAGCTGTTTTTT. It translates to CASSPPGGSFTGELFF.